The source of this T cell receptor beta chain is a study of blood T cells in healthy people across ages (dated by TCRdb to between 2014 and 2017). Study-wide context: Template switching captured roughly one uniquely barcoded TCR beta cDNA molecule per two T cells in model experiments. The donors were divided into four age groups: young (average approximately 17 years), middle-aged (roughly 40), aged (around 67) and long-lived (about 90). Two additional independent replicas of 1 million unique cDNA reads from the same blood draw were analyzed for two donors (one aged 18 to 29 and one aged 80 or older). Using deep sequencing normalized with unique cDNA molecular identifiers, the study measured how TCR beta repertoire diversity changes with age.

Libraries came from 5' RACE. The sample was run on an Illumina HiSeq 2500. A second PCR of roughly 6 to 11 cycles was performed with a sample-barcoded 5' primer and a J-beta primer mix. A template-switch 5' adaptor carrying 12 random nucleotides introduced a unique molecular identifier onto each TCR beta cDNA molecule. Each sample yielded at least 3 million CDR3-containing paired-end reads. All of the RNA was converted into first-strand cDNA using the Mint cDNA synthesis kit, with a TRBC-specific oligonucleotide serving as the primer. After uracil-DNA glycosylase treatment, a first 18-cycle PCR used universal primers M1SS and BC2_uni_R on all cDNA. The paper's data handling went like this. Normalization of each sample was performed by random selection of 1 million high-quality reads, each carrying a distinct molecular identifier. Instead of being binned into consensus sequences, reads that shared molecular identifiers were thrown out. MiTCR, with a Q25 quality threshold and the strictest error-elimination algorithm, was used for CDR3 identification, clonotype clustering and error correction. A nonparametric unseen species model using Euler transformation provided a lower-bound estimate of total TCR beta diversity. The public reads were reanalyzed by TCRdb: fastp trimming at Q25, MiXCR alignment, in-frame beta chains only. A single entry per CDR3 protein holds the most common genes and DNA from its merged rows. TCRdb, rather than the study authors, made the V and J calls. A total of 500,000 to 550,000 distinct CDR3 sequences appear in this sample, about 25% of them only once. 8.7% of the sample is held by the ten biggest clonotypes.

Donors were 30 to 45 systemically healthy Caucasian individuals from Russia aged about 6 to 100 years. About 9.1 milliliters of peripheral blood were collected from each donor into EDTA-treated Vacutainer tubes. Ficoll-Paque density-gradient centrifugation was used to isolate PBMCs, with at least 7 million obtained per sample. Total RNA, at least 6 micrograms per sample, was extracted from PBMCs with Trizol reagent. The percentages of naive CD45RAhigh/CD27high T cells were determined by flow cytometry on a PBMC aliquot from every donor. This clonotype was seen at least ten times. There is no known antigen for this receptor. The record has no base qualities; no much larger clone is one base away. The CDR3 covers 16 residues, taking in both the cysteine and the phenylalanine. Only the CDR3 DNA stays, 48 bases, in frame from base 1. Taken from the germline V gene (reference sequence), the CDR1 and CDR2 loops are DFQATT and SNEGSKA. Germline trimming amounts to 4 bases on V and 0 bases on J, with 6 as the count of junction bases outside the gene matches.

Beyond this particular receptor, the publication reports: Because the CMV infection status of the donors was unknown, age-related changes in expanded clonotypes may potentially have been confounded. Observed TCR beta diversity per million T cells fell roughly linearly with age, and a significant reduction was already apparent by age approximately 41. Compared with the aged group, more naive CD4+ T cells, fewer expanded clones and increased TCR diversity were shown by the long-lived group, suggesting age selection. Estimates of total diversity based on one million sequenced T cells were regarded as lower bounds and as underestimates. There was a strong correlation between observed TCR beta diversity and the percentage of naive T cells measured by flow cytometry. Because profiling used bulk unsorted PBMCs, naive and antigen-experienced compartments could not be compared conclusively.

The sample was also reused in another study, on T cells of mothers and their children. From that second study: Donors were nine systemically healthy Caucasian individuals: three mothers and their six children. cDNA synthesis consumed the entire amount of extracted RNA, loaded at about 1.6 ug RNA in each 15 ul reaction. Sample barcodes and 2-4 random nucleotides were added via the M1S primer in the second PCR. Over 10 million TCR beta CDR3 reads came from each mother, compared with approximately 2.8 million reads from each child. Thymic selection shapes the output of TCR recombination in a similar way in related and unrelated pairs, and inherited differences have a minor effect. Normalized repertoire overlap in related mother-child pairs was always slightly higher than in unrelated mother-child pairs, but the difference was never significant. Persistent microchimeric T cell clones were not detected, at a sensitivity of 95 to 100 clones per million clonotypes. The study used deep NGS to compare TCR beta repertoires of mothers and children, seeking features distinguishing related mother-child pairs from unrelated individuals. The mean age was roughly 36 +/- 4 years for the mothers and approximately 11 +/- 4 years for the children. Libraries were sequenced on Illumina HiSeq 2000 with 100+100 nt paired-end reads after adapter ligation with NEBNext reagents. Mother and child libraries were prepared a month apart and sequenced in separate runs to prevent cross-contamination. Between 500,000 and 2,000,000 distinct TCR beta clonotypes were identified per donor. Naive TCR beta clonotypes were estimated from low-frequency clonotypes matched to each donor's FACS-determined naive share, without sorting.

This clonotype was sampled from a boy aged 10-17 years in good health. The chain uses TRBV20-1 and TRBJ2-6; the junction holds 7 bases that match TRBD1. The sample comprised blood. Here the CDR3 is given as CSATDRAPSGANVLTF. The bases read TGCAGTGCTACCGACAGGGCCCCCTCTGGGGCCAACGTCCTGACTTTC.